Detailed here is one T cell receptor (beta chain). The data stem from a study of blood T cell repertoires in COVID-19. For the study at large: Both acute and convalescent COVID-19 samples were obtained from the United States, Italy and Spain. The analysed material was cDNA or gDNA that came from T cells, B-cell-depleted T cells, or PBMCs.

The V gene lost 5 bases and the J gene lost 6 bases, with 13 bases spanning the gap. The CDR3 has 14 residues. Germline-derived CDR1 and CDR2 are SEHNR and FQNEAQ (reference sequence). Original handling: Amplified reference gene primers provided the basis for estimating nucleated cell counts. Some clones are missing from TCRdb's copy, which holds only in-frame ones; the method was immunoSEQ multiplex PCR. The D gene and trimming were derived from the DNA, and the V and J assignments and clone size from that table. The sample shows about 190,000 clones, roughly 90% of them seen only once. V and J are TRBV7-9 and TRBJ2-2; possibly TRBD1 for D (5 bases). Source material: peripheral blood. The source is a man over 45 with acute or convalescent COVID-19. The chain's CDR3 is CASSPLRQSGELFF. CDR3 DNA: TGTGCCAGCAGCCCCCTCCGACAGTCCGGGGAGCTGTTTTTT.